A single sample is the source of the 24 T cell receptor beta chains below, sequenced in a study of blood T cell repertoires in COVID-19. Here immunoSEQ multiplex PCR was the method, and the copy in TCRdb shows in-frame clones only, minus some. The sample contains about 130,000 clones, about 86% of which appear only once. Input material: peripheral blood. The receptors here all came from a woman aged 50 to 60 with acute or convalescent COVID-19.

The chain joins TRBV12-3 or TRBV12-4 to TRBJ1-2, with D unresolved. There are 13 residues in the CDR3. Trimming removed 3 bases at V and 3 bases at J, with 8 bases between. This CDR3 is CASSLLSDYGYTF. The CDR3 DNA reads TGTGCCAGCAGTTTGTTATCGGACTATGGCTACACCTTC.

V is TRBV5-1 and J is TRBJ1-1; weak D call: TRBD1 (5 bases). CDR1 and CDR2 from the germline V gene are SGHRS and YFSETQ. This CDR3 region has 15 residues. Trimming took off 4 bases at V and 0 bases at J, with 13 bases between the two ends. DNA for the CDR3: TGCGCCAGCAGCCTACCAGGGCAGGTGAACACTGAAGCTTTCTTT. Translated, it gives CASSLPGQVNTEAFF.

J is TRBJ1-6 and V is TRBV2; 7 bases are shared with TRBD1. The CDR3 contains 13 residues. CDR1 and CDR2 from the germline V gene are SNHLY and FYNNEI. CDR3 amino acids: CVSKDRMNSPLHF. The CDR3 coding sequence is TGTGTCTCGAAGGACAGGATGAATTCACCCCTCCACTTT.

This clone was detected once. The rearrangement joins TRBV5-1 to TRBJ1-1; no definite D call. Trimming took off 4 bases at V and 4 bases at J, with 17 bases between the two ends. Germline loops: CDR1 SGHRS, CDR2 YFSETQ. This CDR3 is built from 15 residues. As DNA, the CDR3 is TGCGCCAGCAGCCAGCATTCTCCCGAGGCCACTGAAGCTTTCTTT. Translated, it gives CASSQHSPEATEAFF.

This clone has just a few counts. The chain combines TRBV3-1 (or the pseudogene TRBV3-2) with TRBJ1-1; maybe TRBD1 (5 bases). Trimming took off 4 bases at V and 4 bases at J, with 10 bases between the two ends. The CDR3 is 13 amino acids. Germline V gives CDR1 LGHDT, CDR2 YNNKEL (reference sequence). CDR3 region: CASSLIRGTEAFF. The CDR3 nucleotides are TGTGCCAGCAGCCTAATAAGGGGCACTGAAGCTTTCTTT.

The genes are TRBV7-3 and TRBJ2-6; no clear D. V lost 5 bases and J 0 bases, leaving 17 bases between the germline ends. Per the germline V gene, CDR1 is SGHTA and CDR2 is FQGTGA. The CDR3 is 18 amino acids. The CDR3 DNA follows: TGTGCCAGCAGCCCCCCAAAACAGCTGAACTCTGGGGCCAACGTCCTGACTTTC. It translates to CASSPPKQLNSGANVLTF.

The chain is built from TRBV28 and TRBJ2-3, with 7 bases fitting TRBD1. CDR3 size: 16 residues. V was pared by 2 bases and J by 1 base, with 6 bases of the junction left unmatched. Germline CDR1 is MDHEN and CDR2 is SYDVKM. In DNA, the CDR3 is TGTGCCAGCAGTTTAAACAGGGGATTCGGCACAGATACGCAGTATTTT. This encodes CASSLNRGFGTDTQYF.

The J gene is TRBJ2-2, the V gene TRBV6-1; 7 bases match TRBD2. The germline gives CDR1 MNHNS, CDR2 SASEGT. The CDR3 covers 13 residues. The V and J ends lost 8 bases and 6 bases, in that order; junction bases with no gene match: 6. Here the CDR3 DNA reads TGTGCCAGCGTCGGGGGGTCGGCCGGGGAGCTGTTTTTT. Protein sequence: CASVGGSAGELFF.

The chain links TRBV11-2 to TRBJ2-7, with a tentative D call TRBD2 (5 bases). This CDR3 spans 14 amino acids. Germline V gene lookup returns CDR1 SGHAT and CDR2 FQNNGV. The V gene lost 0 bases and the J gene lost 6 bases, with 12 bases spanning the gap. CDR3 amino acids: CASSLDTRVPEQYF. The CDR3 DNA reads TGTGCCAGCAGCTTAGATACGAGGGTCCCCGAGCAGTACTTC.

CDR3 loop: CASSIGTGGGWAFF. CDR3 in DNA: TGTGCCAGTAGTATCGGTACAGGGGGCGGGTGGGCTTTCTTT. V usage is TRBV19 and J usage is TRBJ1-1, with 9 positions matching TRBD1. Germline CDR1 is LNHDA and CDR2 is SQIVND (reference sequence). This CDR3 contains 14 residues. V was pared by 3 bases and J by 11 bases, with 10 bases of the junction left unmatched.

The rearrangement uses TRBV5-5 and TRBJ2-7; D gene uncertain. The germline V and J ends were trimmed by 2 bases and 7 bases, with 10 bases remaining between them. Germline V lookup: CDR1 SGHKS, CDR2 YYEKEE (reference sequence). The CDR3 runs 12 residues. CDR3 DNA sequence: TGTGCCAGCAGCTTACTTTCCTGGGAGCAGTACTTC. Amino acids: CASSLLSWEQYF.

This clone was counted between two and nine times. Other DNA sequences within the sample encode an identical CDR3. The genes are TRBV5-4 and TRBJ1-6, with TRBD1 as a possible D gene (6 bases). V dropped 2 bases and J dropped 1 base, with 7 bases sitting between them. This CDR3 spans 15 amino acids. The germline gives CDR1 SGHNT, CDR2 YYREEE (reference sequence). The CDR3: CASSLGGSYNSPLHF. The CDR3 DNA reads TGTGCCAGCAGCTTAGGGGGATCCTATAATTCACCCCTCCACTTT.

In DNA form, the CDR3 reads TGCAGTGCCCTGGAAGGGGGCGAGCAGTACTTC. This codes for CSALEGGEQYF. The rearrangement links TRBV20-1 to TRBJ2-7; weak D call: TRBD1 (6 bases). This CDR3 is 11 amino acids long. Trimming took off 6 bases at V and 6 bases at J, with 12 bases between the two ends. CDR1 DFQATT and CDR2 SNEGSKA come from the germline V gene (reference sequence).

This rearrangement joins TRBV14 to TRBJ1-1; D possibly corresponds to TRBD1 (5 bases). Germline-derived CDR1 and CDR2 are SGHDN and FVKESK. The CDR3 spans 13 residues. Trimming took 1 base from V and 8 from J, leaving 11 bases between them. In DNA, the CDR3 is TGTGCCAGCAGCCAAGCAACTGACAGAGAAGCTTTCTTT. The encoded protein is CASSQATDREAFF.

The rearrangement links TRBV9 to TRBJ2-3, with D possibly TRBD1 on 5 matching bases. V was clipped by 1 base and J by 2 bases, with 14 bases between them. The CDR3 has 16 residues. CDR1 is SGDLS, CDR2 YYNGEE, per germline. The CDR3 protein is CASSVQGFSPTDTQYF. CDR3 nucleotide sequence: TGTGCCAGCAGCGTACAGGGTTTCTCTCCCACAGATACGCAGTATTTT.

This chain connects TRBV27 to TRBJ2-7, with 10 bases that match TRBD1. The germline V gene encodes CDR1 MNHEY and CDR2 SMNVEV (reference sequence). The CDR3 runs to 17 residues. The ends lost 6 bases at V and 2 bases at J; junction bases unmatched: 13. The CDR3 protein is CASSPAGGQGSPYEQYF. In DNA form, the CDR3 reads TGTGCCAGCAGCCCGGCTGGGGGACAGGGGAGTCCCTACGAGCAGTACTTC.

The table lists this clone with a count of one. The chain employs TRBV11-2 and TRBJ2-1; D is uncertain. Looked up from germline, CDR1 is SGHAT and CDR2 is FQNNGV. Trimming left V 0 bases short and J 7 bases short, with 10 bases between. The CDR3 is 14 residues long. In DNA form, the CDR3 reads TGTGCCAGCAGCTTAGATCTTCCCGGGAATGAGCAGTTCTTC. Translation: CASSLDLPGNEQFF.

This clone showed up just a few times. CDR3 nucleotides: TGCAGCGTCTGGGACAGGGAGGATGAAAAACTGTTTTTT. The encoded protein is CSVWDREDEKLFF. The gene calls are TRBV29-1 and TRBJ1-4, with 9 nucleotides matching TRBD1. Germline trimming cut 6 bases from V and 6 bases from J; bases unmatched to any gene: 5. Germline V gene sequence: CDR1 SQVTM, CDR2 ANQGSEA. The CDR3 loop spans 13 amino acids.

CDR3 protein: CASSPPRELGGYTF. Here the CDR3 DNA reads TGTGCCAGCAGCCCCCCCAGGGAACTCGGTGGCTACACCTTC. The V call is TRBV5-4, the J call TRBJ1-2, with D perhaps TRBD1 (5 bases). Germline CDR1 SGHNT, CDR2 YYREEE (reference sequence). V lost 4 bases and J 7 bases, leaving 17 bases between the germline ends. CDR3 size: 14 residues.

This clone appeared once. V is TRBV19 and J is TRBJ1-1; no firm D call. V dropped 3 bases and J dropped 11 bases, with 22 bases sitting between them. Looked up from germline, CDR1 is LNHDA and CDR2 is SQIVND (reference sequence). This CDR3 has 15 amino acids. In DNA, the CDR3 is TGTGCCAGTAGTATCAGGAGGCCCGGAGCGGTTTTGGCTTTCTTT. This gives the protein CASSIRRPGAVLAFF. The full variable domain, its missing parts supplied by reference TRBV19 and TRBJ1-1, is DGGITQSPKYLFRKEGQNVTLSCEQNLNHDAMYWYRQDPGQGLRLIYYSQIVNDFQKGDIAEGYSVSREKKESFPLTVTSAQKNPTAFYLCASSIRRPGAVLAFFGQGTRLTVV.

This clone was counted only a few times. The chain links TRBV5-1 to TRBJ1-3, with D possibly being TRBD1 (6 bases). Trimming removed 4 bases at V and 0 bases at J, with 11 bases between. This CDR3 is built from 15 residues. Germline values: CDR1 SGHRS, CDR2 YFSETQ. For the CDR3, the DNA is TGCGCCAGCAGCCCCAGGGGCGGCTCTGGAAACACCATATATTTT. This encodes CASSPRGGSGNTIYF.

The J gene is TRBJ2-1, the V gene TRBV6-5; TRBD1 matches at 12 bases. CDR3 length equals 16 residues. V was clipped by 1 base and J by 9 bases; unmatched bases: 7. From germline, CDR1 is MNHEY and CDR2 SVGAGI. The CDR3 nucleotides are TGTGCCAGCAGTTACTTTGGGGACAGGGGGCATGGTGAGCAGTTCTTC. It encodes CASSYFGDRGHGEQFF.

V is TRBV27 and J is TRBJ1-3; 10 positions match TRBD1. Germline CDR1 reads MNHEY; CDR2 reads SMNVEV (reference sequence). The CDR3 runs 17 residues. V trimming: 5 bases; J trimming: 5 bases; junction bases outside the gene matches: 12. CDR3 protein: CASSATIRQGARNTIYF. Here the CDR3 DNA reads TGTGCCAGCAGTGCAACAATTAGACAGGGGGCGAGAAACACCATATATTTT.

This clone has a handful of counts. CDR3 sequence: CASSIGSSGYNEQFF. For the CDR3, the DNA is TGTGCCAGTAGTATAGGGAGTAGCGGATACAATGAGCAGTTCTTC. J is TRBJ2-1 and V is TRBV19; TRBD2 might be the D (6 bases). Germline assignment: CDR1 LNHDA and CDR2 SQIVND (reference sequence). The CDR3 loop spans 15 amino acids. Trimming shortened V by 1 base and J by 4 bases, and 11 bases separated the two germline ends.